These 19 T cell receptor beta chains originate from one sample sequenced in a study of T cells after somatic rescue of genetic block. Sequencing used immunoSEQ multiplex PCR; TCRdb keeps in-frame clones, though not all of them. The repertoire holds 13,000 or so clones, with around 70% as singletons. The specimen was peripheral blood mononuclear cells (PBMCs). The receptors shown here come from a boy aged 5-17 years.

This rearrangement joins TRBV18 to TRBJ2-3, with no clear D. Per germline, CDR1 KGHSH and CDR2 LQKENI. The germline V and J ends were trimmed by 1 base and 4 bases, with 3 bases remaining between them. The CDR3 has 12 amino acids. The chain's CDR3 is CASSPQADTQYF. CDR3 sequence (DNA): TGTGCCAGCTCACCACAGGCAGATACGCAGTATTTT.

V usage is TRBV27 and J usage is TRBJ2-7; tentative D call: TRBD1 (6 bases). CDR1 is MNHEY, CDR2 SMNVEV, per germline (reference sequence). The V end was cut by 0 bases, the J end by 3 bases, with 15 bases between. The CDR3 extends over 16 amino acids. The CDR3 here is CASSLSRQAVYYEQYF. In DNA form, the CDR3 reads TGTGCCAGCAGTTTATCCCGACAGGCAGTATACTACGAGCAGTACTTC.

This chain uses TRBV28 with TRBJ2-2; D is unresolved. This CDR3 spans 14 amino acids. V was trimmed by 3 bases and J by 0 bases, leaving 5 bases between them. Per germline, CDR1 MDHEN and CDR2 SYDVKM. The CDR3 coding sequence is TGTGCCAGCAGTTTTGTCCCGAACACCGGGGAGCTGTTTTTT. Translated, it gives CASSFVPNTGELFF.

The V gene is TRBV4-2, the J gene TRBJ1-6; 7 bases match TRBD1. Germline lookup yields CDR1 LGHNA and CDR2 YNFKEQ. The V segment lost 1 base and the J segment 3 bases; nucleotides outside the gene matches: 6. The CDR3 contains 17 residues. Here the CDR3 DNA reads TGTGCCAGCAGCCAAGCCTGGGACAGCTTCTATAATTCACCCCTCCACTTT. This sequence encodes CASSQAWDSFYNSPLHF.

The genes are TRBV6-4 and TRBJ2-2, with D perhaps TRBD1 (8 bases). Germline values: CDR1 MRHNA, CDR2 SNTAGT. The ends were cut back, 6 bases at V and 5 bases at J, with 13 bases in the middle. The CDR3 sequence is 14 residues long. CDR3 DNA sequence: TGTGCCAGCAGCGGACAGGGAGGGACCGGGGAGCTGTTTTTT. Encoded protein: CASSGQGGTGELFF.

Worth noting for this clone: Because it lacks the conserved phenylalanine or tryptophan at the end, this CDR3 is likely a read error. V is TRBV9 and J is TRBJ2-7; maybe TRBD2 (6 bases). The V end lost 0 bases, the J end lost 5 bases, and 15 bases lay between the germline ends. Germline V gene lookup returns CDR1 SGDLS and CDR2 YYNGEE. The CDR3 totals 15 residues. CDR3: CASSVEGREENEQYL. CDR3 sequence (DNA): TGTGCCAGCAGCGTAGAAGGCAGGGAGGAGAACGAGCAGTACCTC.

V and J are TRBV9 and TRBJ1-6; D might be TRBD1 (6 bases). CDR1 is SGDLS, CDR2 YYNGEE, per germline. Trimming shortened V by 2 bases and J by 10 bases, and 13 bases separated the two germline ends. CDR3 size: 14 residues. The CDR3 nucleotides read TGTGCCAGCAGCGTTTACAGGGAAAGCTCACCCCTCCACTTT. This sequence encodes CASSVYRESSPLHF.

V gene TRBV10-3 combines with J gene TRBJ1-3; no clear D. The CDR3 runs to 16 residues. CDR1 is ENHRY, CDR2 SYGVKD, per germline. V was trimmed by 5 bases and J by 0 bases, leaving 14 bases between them. CDR3 sequence: CAISPQIHLSGNTIYF. CDR3 in DNA: TGTGCCATCAGTCCCCAAATACACCTCTCTGGAAACACCATATATTTT.

The V and J genes are TRBV6-6 and TRBJ1-1; D is ambiguous. Germline V gene sequence: CDR1 MNHNY, CDR2 SVGAGI (reference sequence). The CDR3 runs to 13 residues. Trimming removed 7 bases at V and 1 base at J, with 10 bases between. CDR3 sequence (DNA): TGTGCCAGCACCCCCGACGGGAACACTGAAGCTTTCTTT. Protein: CASTPDGNTEAFF.

The rearrangement links TRBV6-5 to TRBJ1-1; no clear D. CDR1 and CDR2 (germline): MNHEY, SVGAGI. The CDR3 runs 13 residues. V lost 4 bases to trimming and J lost 1 base, with 7 bases between them. In nucleotides, the CDR3 is TGTGCCAGCAGTTCTTTGCGGAACACTGAAGCTTTCTTT. Protein: CASSSLRNTEAFF.

The chain has TRBV7-3 and TRBJ1-4; 7 bases are a match to TRBD1. Trimming removed 4 bases from V and 4 bases from J; junction bases left unmatched: 15. The length of the CDR3 is 18 residues. Looked up from germline, CDR1 is SGHTA and CDR2 is FQGTGA. CDR3 region: CASSSGRLFRDSNEKLFF. The CDR3 DNA reads as TGTGCCAGCAGCTCGGGTAGGTTATTCCGGGACAGTAATGAAAAACTGTTTTTT.

The rearrangement joins TRBV27 to TRBJ2-3; D is perhaps TRBD2 (7 bases). V was trimmed by 4 bases and J by 0 bases, leaving 20 bases between them. The CDR3 runs to 18 residues. Germline V gives CDR1 MNHEY, CDR2 SMNVEV (reference sequence). The CDR3 region has the DNA TGTGCCAGCAGTTACTCGCGGGCGGGGGCCATAAGCACAGATACGCAGTATTTT. Translated, it gives CASSYSRAGAISTDTQYF.

This chain uses TRBV9 with TRBJ2-5; 7 positions match TRBD2. J gave up 10 bases and V 0 bases, and 18 bases lay outside the gene matches. This CDR3 has 17 amino acids. Germline CDR1 is SGDLS and CDR2 is YYNGEE. In DNA, the CDR3 is TGTGCCAGCAGCGTAGGGCCGAGCGGGGTGGGGCAGTGGGTCCAGTACTTC. This translates into CASSVGPSGVGQWVQYF.

This clone has more than one count but fewer than ten. The rearrangement links TRBV5-1 to TRBJ2-3; perhaps D is TRBD1 or TRBD2 (5 bases each). Deletions cut 4 bases from V and 5 bases from J, with 17 bases between. This CDR3 comprises 15 residues. The V gene's germline CDR1 is SGHRS and CDR2 YFSETQ. CDR3 coding DNA: TGCGCCAGCAGCGCAGCCGGGACGCTGGGAGATACGCAGTATTTT. This sequence encodes CASSAAGTLGDTQYF.

The chain uses TRBV9 and TRBJ1-1; 9 bases are a match to TRBD1. The ends lost 3 bases at V and 0 bases at J; junction bases unmatched: 9. The CDR3 extends over 17 amino acids. The germline gives CDR1 SGDLS, CDR2 YYNGEE. CDR3 nucleotides: TGTGCCAGCAGCGCAGTCCCGGGACAGGGAATGAACACTGAAGCTTTCTTT. As protein: CASSAVPGQGMNTEAFF.

This clone appeared a few times. The chain joins TRBV5-1 to TRBJ2-2; the D gene is possibly TRBD1 (6 bases). The V gene's germline CDR1 is SGHRS and CDR2 YFSETQ. The CDR3 length is 17 residues. V was pared by 2 bases and J by 1 base, with 15 bases between. Written as DNA, the CDR3 is TGCGCCAGCAGCTTCACTCGGACAGCTCTGAACACCGGGGAGCTGTTTTTT. This encodes CASSFTRTALNTGELFF.

This clone was seen just once. The rearrangement joins TRBV12-5 to TRBJ2-1; TRBD2 aligns across 10 bases. J was trimmed by 3 bases and V by 2 bases; bases with no gene match: 7. Germline loops: CDR1 LGHNT, CDR2 FRNRAP. The CDR3 loop spans 17 amino acids. CDR3 nucleotide sequence: TGTGCTAGTGGTTTGTCCCTCGGGACTAGCGTCTACAATGAGCAGTTCTTC. This codes for CASGLSLGTSVYNEQFF. The whole variable domain, remainder taken from reference TRBV12-5 and TRBJ2-1, is DARVTQTPRHKVTEMGQEVTMRCQPILGHNTVFWYRQTMMQGLELLAYFRNRAPLDDSGMPKDRFSAEMPDATLATLKIQPSEPRDSAVYFCASGLSLGTSVYNEQFFGPGTRLTVL.

The chain combines TRBV2 with TRBJ2-1; D is unresolved. V was pared by 5 bases and J by 7 bases, with 3 bases between. The germline gives CDR1 SNHLY, CDR2 FYNNEI. The CDR3 is 10 residues long. The CDR3 loop reads CASSQNEQFF. For the CDR3, the DNA is TGTGCCAGCAGTCAAAATGAGCAGTTCTTC.

The V gene is TRBV6-6, the J gene TRBJ2-3; D tentatively fits TRBD1 or TRBD2 (5 bases each). Germline V gene data show CDR1 as MNHNY and CDR2 as SVGAGI (reference sequence). The CDR3 totals 15 residues. The V gene lost 8 bases and the J gene lost 2 bases, with 17 bases spanning the gap. CDR3 sequence reads: CASQYNRGLTDTQYF. As DNA, the CDR3 is TGTGCCAGCCAATATAACCGGGGCCTCACAGATACGCAGTATTTT.